The 29 T cell receptor beta chains below were found in one sample sequenced in a study of shared clonotypes between healthy human individuals (dated by TCRdb to the early 2020s). The method was the immunoSEQ multiplex PCR assay. In TCRdb, the immuneACCESS table is reduced to in-frame sequences with V and J assigned. These tables do not hold every clone; where another copy was compared, an unresolved V gene accounts for under half, and the others remain unexplained. The sample table records approximately 2.5 million clones; over 85% of these occur just once. Around 0.37% of the sample rests with the top ten. Sequencing used naive CD4+ T cells from PBMCs. The cell subset or site label of this sample denotes: CD45RA+ positively selected. Source of these receptors: a man aged 18 to 30 in good health. Some clones in this sample may be carry-over from other donors' samples.

The CDR3 loop is CASSLGGRGYDTQYF. CDR3 nucleotide sequence: TGTGCCAGCAGCTTAGGCGGGAGGGGTTACGATACGCAGTATTTT. V is TRBV11-3 and J is TRBJ2-3; 9 nucleotides match TRBD2. The J segment lost 6 bases and the V segment lost 1 base, leaving 5 bases of the junction unmatched. Germline assignment: CDR1 SGHNT and CDR2 YENEEA. The CDR3 consists of 15 residues.

The chain carries TRBV27 and TRBJ1-2, with a weak D call TRBD1 (6 bases). CDR3 length: 14 residues. V shed 0 bases and J shed 7 bases, with 12 bases lying between them. Germline V CDR1 and CDR2: MNHEY, SMNVEV (reference sequence). As DNA, the CDR3 is TGTGCCAGCAGTTTATCGTCTACAGGGCTTGGCTACACCTTC. Its translation: CASSLSSTGLGYTF.

The rearrangement joins TRBV28 to TRBJ2-1, with D possibly matching TRBD2 (7 bases). This CDR3 region has 14 residues. Trimming took off 8 bases at V and 5 bases at J, with 16 bases between the two ends. The germline CDR1 and CDR2 sequences are MDHEN and SYDVKM. The CDR3 DNA sequence: TGTGCCAGCGCGGTCGGGGGGCTGAACAATGAGCAGTTCTTC. This translates into CASAVGGLNNEQFF.

This sequence joins TRBV9 and TRBJ1-4; possibly TRBD1 for D (5 bases). The CDR3 has 14 amino acids. CDR1 is SGDLS, CDR2 YYNGEE, per germline. Deletions cut 4 bases from V and 11 bases from J, with 18 bases between. The CDR3 DNA reads as TGTGCCAGCAGCCCCCGTGAGGGACGAGAGAAACTGTTTTTT. Protein product: CASSPREGREKLFF.

This chain joins TRBV7-3 and TRBJ2-7; TRBD1 might be the D (6 bases). The length of the CDR3 is 14 residues. Germline CDR1 reads SGHTA; CDR2 reads FQGTGA. Trimming took off 5 bases at V and 5 bases at J, with 16 bases between the two ends. The chain's CDR3 is CASSARGPGDEQYF. The CDR3 nucleotides are TGTGCCAGCAGCGCCCGCGGGCCAGGGGACGAGCAGTACTTC.

The rearrangement uses TRBV6-7 and TRBJ2-5; no firm D call. The J call may be mistaken, given a closer DNA end match to TRBJ2-7. TRBV6-7 is assigned to the ORF class and has an uncertain function. This CDR3 is built from 9 residues. The CDR3 spells CASSPEQYF. The CDR3 region has the DNA TGTGCCAGCAGCCCCGAGCAGTACTTC.

V is TRBV11-2 and J is TRBJ1-2; D not certain. The ends were cut back, 1 base at V and 1 base at J, with 7 bases in the middle. The CDR3 spans 14 residues. Germline V gene sequence: CDR1 SGHAT, CDR2 FQNNGV. The CDR3 bases are TGTGCCAGCAGCTTAGCGTCCATTAACTATGGCTACACCTTC. This gives the protein CASSLASINYGYTF. Using reference TRBV11-2 and TRBJ1-2 for the parts outside the CDR3, the full variable domain is EAGVAQSPRYKIIEKRQSVAFWCNPISGHATLYWYQQILGQGPKLLIQFQNNGVVDDSQLPKDRFSAERLKGVDSTLKIQPAKLEDSAVYLCASSLASINYGYTFGSGTRLTVV.

The V call is TRBV5-1, the J call TRBJ2-3, with 9 bases matching TRBD2. The CDR3 contains 15 residues. Germline lookup yields CDR1 SGHRS and CDR2 YFSETQ. Germline trimming cut 6 bases from V and 1 base from J; bases unmatched to any gene: 6. CDR3 sequence reads: CASTAIAGGTDTQYF. The CDR3 DNA reads TGCGCCAGCACCGCAATAGCGGGAGGCACAGATACGCAGTATTTT.

The rearrangement uses TRBV5-1 and TRBJ1-3; possible D gene TRBD1, 5 bases. V dropped 3 bases and J dropped 8 bases, with 21 bases sitting between them. Germline V gene lookup returns CDR1 SGHRS and CDR2 YFSETQ. CDR3 length equals 16 residues. In nucleotides, the CDR3 is TGCGCCAGCAGCTCAAGCCATCGGGGCCTGGGAGACACCATATATTTT. Translated: CASSSSHRGLGDTIYF.

The chain links TRBV6-5 to TRBJ1-2, with D hard to call. The CDR3 loop spans 15 amino acids. V was clipped by 6 bases and J by 1 base, with 15 bases between them. Germline V gene lookup returns CDR1 MNHEY and CDR2 SVGAGI. This CDR3 is CASRITHSFNYGYTF. For the CDR3, the DNA is TGTGCCAGCAGGATTACACACAGCTTTAACTATGGCTACACCTTC.

This chain links TRBV10-3 with TRBJ1-3, with unresolved D. V was trimmed by 7 bases and J by 0 bases, leaving 13 bases between them. CDR3 size: 15 residues. Germline loops: CDR1 ENHRY, CDR2 SYGVKD. CDR3 coding DNA: TGTGCCATCAATAAGGGCCCGAGCTCTGGAAACACCATATATTTT. This gives the protein CAINKGPSSGNTIYF.

The V call is TRBV18, the J call TRBJ2-7; D may be TRBD1 (5 bases). Germline CDR1 and CDR2: KGHSH and LQKENI. Trimming took 5 bases from V and 1 from J, leaving 12 bases between them. The CDR3 has 14 residues. The CDR3 DNA is TGTGCCAGCTCAGCGCAGGGTCAGTCCTACGAGCAGTACTTC. It codes for CASSAQGQSYEQYF. The whole variable domain, filled in from reference TRBV18 and TRBJ2-7, reads NAGVMQNPRHLVRRRGQEARLRCSPMKGHSHVYWYRQLPEEGLKFMVYLQKENIIDESGMPKERFSAEFPKEGPSILRIQQVVRGDSAAYFCASSAQGQSYEQYFGPGTRLTVT.

The chain combines TRBV2 with TRBJ2-5; D might be TRBD2 (5 bases). V shed 4 bases and J shed 3 bases, with 9 bases lying between them. Germline V CDR1 and CDR2: SNHLY, FYNNEI. This CDR3 comprises 13 residues. The CDR3 loop is CASSALAEETQYF. The CDR3 coding sequence is TGTGCCAGCAGTGCTCTAGCTGAAGAGACCCAGTACTTC.

The CDR3 loop reads CASLSRQPGQYF. The CDR3 DNA reads as TGCGCCAGCCTTAGCCGGCAACCGGGGCAGTACTTC. The rearrangement links TRBV10-1 to TRBJ2-7, with unresolved D. Per the germline V gene, CDR1 is WNHNN and CDR2 is SYGVQD (reference sequence). Trimming removed 8 bases at V and 9 bases at J, with 17 bases between. CDR3 size: 12 residues.

V and J are TRBV28 and TRBJ2-6, with D perhaps given as TRBD1 or TRBD2 (7 bases each). Germline values: CDR1 MDHEN, CDR2 SYDVKM. Trimming shortened V by 4 bases and J by 2 bases, and 18 bases separated the two germline ends. The CDR3 length is 18 residues. For the CDR3, the DNA is TGTGCCAGCAGTTCTCCCAAGGGAGGGACAGCTGGGGCCAACGTCCTGACTTTC. Translating gives CASSSPKGGTAGANVLTF. Based on the CDR3 plus reference TRBV28 and TRBJ2-6, the full variable domain is DVKVTQSSRYLVKRTGEKVFLECVQDMDHENMFWYRQDPGLGLRLIYFSYDVKMKEKGDIPEGYSVSREKKERFSLILESASTNQTSMYLCASSSPKGGTAGANVLTFGAGSRLTVL.

The J gene is TRBJ1-5, the V gene TRBV15; no definite D call. Between the trimmed V and J ends, which lost 1 base and 4 bases, there was a span of 11 bases. This CDR3 has 15 residues. Germline-derived CDR1 and CDR2 are LNHNV and YYDKDF (reference sequence). The CDR3 loop reads CATSRAGSVNQPQHF. In nucleotides, the CDR3 is TGTGCCACCAGCAGAGCTGGTAGCGTAAATCAGCCCCAGCATTTT.

Here the CDR3 reads CASNLGQGDHEQYF. The CDR3 bases are TGTGCCAGCAACCTGGGACAGGGAGATCACGAGCAGTACTTC. The chain carries TRBV28 and TRBJ2-7; 9 bases map to TRBD1. V was clipped by 7 bases and J by 5 bases; unmatched bases: 9. Germline loops: CDR1 MDHEN, CDR2 SYDVKM. The CDR3 loop spans 14 amino acids.

The chain is built from TRBV7-7 and TRBJ2-5; D perhaps matches TRBD2 (6 bases). This CDR3 region has 14 residues. V dropped 1 base and J dropped 2 bases, with 8 bases sitting between them. Germline V gene data show CDR1 as SSHAT and CDR2 as FNYEAQ (reference sequence). The CDR3 protein is CASSLVGGQETQYF. The CDR3 nucleotides read TGTGCCAGCAGCTTAGTTGGGGGGCAAGAGACCCAGTACTTC.

The rearrangement joins TRBV2 to TRBJ1-4, with 7 bases matching TRBD1. CDR3 length: 14 residues. Trimming cost V 6 bases and J 2 bases; bases outside gene matches: 3. The germline V gene has CDR1 SNHLY and CDR2 FYNNEI. This CDR3 is CASSRGGTNEKLFF. The CDR3 DNA is TGTGCCAGCAGCCGAGGGGGCACTAATGAAAAACTGTTTTTT.

The J gene is TRBJ2-7, the V gene TRBV11-2; possibly TRBD1 for D (6 bases). Germline V lookup: CDR1 SGHAT, CDR2 FQNNGV. The CDR3 contains 15 residues. V lost 7 bases and J 3 bases, leaving 19 bases between the germline ends. The CDR3 DNA follows: TGTGCCAGCACACCGGGACAAAGTTTAGTCTACGAGCAGTACTTC. Translated, it gives CASTPGQSLVYEQYF.

The chain joins TRBV20-1 to TRBJ2-7; D is perhaps TRBD1 (5 bases). V dropped 7 bases and J dropped 6 bases, with 13 bases sitting between them. The CDR3 has 11 amino acids. Germline CDR1 reads DFQATT; CDR2 reads SNEGSKA (reference sequence). The CDR3 loop is CSGRVDVEQYF. In DNA, the CDR3 is TGCAGTGGCAGGGTCGATGTCGAGCAGTACTTC.

The CDR3 coding sequence is TGTGCCAGCAGCTTAGGCCTCGACTACAATGAGCAGTTCTTC. This codes for CASSLGLDYNEQFF. The chain joins TRBV7-2 to TRBJ2-1, with D unresolved. Deletions cut 1 base from V and 3 bases from J, with 7 bases between. The CDR3 contains 14 residues. Germline assignment: CDR1 SGHTA and CDR2 FQGNSA.

V is TRBV18 and J is TRBJ2-1; TRBD2 agrees at 11 bases. The CDR3 extends over 16 amino acids. V shed 3 bases and J 7 bases; nucleotides not matched to a gene: 8. Germline loops: CDR1 KGHSH, CDR2 LQKENI. The CDR3 spells CASSPSPLAGVNEQFF. The CDR3 DNA reads as TGTGCCAGCTCACCGTCACCACTAGCGGGAGTGAATGAGCAGTTCTTC.

This rearrangement joins TRBV6-6 to TRBJ1-5; D call uncertain. CDR1 is MNHNY, CDR2 SVGAGI, per germline (reference sequence). This CDR3 spans 14 amino acids. V lost 7 bases and J lost 2, with 12 bases in between. CDR3 protein: CASTSGLGNQPQHF. DNA for the CDR3: TGTGCCAGCACGTCCGGTTTGGGCAATCAGCCCCAGCATTTT.

The V call is TRBV2, the J call TRBJ2-3; D is uncertain. The CDR3 runs to 11 residues. In germline, CDR1 is SNHLY, CDR2 FYNNEI. Trimming took 10 bases from V and 0 from J, leaving 5 bases between them. The CDR3 region is CATSSTDTQYF. The CDR3 bases are TGTGCCACCTCTAGCACAGATACGCAGTATTTT. The entire variable domain, with the rest obtained from reference TRBV2 and TRBJ2-3, is as follows: EPEVTQTPSHQVTQMGQEVILRCVPISNHLYFYWYRQILGQKVEFLVSFYNNEISEKSEIFDDQFSVERPDGSNFTLKIRSTKLEDSAMYFCATSSTDTQYFGPGTRLTVL.

V gene TRBV7-3 combines with J gene TRBJ2-1, with 7 bases lining up with TRBD2. The CDR3 contains 16 residues. The germline CDR1 and CDR2 sequences are SGHTA and FQGTGA. Trimming cost V 5 bases and J 8 bases; bases outside gene matches: 15. CDR3 in DNA: TGTGCCAGCAGCCGAGCCGGAGCGGGATCTAGCGATGAGCAGTTCTTC. Protein sequence: CASSRAGAGSSDEQFF.

The rearrangement links TRBV28 to TRBJ2-7; D remains unclear. The V end was cut by 3 bases, the J end by 3 bases, with 9 bases between. The CDR3 contains 13 residues. The germline gives CDR1 MDHEN, CDR2 SYDVKM. DNA of the CDR3: TGTGCCAGCAGTTTTCGACTGTTCTACGAGCAGTACTTC. Translation: CASSFRLFYEQYF.

This sequence joins TRBV20-1 and TRBJ2-1; D uncertain. CDR1 and CDR2 (germline): DFQATT, SNEGSKA (reference sequence). Trimming stripped 3 bases from V and 9 bases from J, with 9 bases between. CDR3 length: 11 residues. CDR3 amino acids: CSASTWGEQFF. In DNA, the CDR3 is TGCAGTGCTAGCACATGGGGTGAGCAGTTCTTC.

The chain links TRBV7-3 to TRBJ1-1, with a possible D match to TRBD1 (6 bases). V gave up 5 bases and J gave up 0 bases, with 13 bases separating them. Germline V CDR1 and CDR2: SGHTA, FQGTGA. The CDR3 has 15 amino acids. CDR3 loop: CASSPDRGMNTEAFF. The CDR3 nucleotides are TGTGCCAGCAGCCCGGACAGAGGCATGAACACTGAAGCTTTCTTT. The full variable domain, rest sourced from reference TRBV7-3 and TRBJ1-1, is GAGVSQTPSNKVTEKGKYVELRCDPISGHTALYWYRQSLGQGPEFLIYFQGTGAADDSGLPNDRFFAVRPEGSVSTLKIQRTERGDSAVYLCASSPDRGMNTEAFFGQGTRLTVV.